This T cell receptor beta chain was recovered during a study of blood T cells in healthy people across ages. Findings of the study overall: With naive T cell percentage, TCR beta diversity showed a strong correlation. It was the long-lived donors that had more naive CD4+ cells and higher diversity than aged donors.

Next came a second PCR, run for about 6 to 11 cycles, which used a sample-barcoded 5' primer along with a J-beta primer mix. Carrying 12 random nucleotides, a template-switch adaptor labeled each individual cDNA molecule. MiXCR, applied by TCRdb to the 5' RACE reads, yields one record per CDR3 protein. Among 700,000 to 950,000 distinct CDR3 sequences listed, roughly 60% were seen once. About this clonotype: The antigen is unknown.

V shed 0 bases and J shed 2 bases, with 16 bases lying between them. This CDR3 has 16 amino acids. Germline CDR1 is DFQATT and CDR2 is SNEGSKA (reference sequence). Donation came from healthy Caucasian individuals in Russia who were aged 6 to 90. The sample comprised blood. The clonotype comes from a man aged 25-45 years in good health. The rearrangement links TRBV20-1 to TRBJ2-5; D is tentatively TRBD1 or TRBD2 (6 bases each). The CDR3 DNA is TGCAGTGCTAGAGATCAAGTGGGGGGCTCTCAAGAGACCCAGTACTTC. Protein: CSARDQVGGSQETQYF.